The T cell receptor beta chain under discussion was sequenced for a study of graft-versus-host responses after intestinal transplantation. As for the study in general: Every recipient had anti-thymocyte globulin induction and 2 to 4 years of tacrolimus plus steroids.

CDR3 length: 16 amino acids. Trimming pared 4 bases from V and 6 bases from J, leaving 22 bases between. Germline-derived CDR1 and CDR2 are SGHRS and YFSETQ. Using immunoSEQ multiplex PCR, the repertoire was profiled, and TCRdb retains in-frame clones only, with some absent. The table includes 29,000 or so clones, 70% to 90% detected once. Study results and caveats: High graft-versus-host to host-versus-graft clonal ratios were seen in allografts of patients with graft-donor T cell macrochimerism. Recipient marrow harbored GvH clones, some of which surfaced first in ileum or blood.

A note on this clone: Its cognate antigen is unknown.

Source: PBMCs, taken around 460 days after intestinal transplantation. V is TRBV5-1 and J is TRBJ1-2, with a tentative D call TRBD1 (6 bases). This clonotype was obtained from a human patient who received an intestinal transplant, so some T cells may come from the graft donor. CDR3 protein: CASSPLGGQVGDGYTF. As DNA, the CDR3 is TGCGCCAGCAGCCCCCTCGGGGGGCAGGTGGGGGATGGCTACACCTTC.